Shown below are 17 T cell receptor beta chains from a single sample sequenced in a study of blood T cell repertoires in COVID-19. TCRdb's copy holds only in-frame clones and misses some; the assay was immunoSEQ multiplex PCR. The repertoire holds about 230,000 clones, with 86% as singletons. Input material: peripheral blood. The source of these receptors is a man aged 50-59 years with COVID-19, enrolled during active disease.

Only one count was recorded for this clone. This rearrangement joins TRBV3-1 (or the pseudogene TRBV3-2) to TRBJ1-3; D may be TRBD1 (5 bases). V lost 3 bases, J lost 1 base, and 13 bases lay in between. The CDR3 loop spans 16 amino acids. Looked up from germline, CDR1 is LGHDT and CDR2 is YNNKEL (reference sequence). CDR3: CASSHPSGGSGNTIYF. The CDR3 DNA follows: TGTGCCAGCAGCCATCCCTCCGGGGGATCTGGAAACACCATATATTTT.

The chain recombines TRBV4-3 with TRBJ2-3, with a possible D match to TRBD2 (5 bases). The V end lost 0 bases, the J end lost 4 bases, and 8 bases lay between the germline ends. The CDR3 spans 14 residues. The germline V gene has CDR1 LGHNA and CDR2 YSLEER. The CDR3 loop is CASSQEVGADTQYF. CDR3 bases: TGCGCCAGCAGCCAAGAGGTCGGGGCAGATACGCAGTATTTT.

The chain couples TRBV11-1 to TRBJ2-7; 11 bases agree with TRBD1. V was clipped by 5 bases and J by 2 bases; unmatched bases: 5. The germline gives CDR1 SGHAT, CDR2 FQDESV (reference sequence). The CDR3 contains 15 residues. CDR3 nucleotide sequence: TGTGCCAGCAGCCGCGGACAGGGGGCCCCCTACGAGCAGTACTTC. Its protein product is CASSRGQGAPYEQYF.

The chain uses TRBV29-1 and TRBJ1-1; D unclear. V shed 5 bases and J shed 5 bases, with 9 bases lying between them. This CDR3 region has 11 residues. CDR1 is SQVTM and CDR2 is ANQGSEA in the germline V gene. The CDR3 is CSVRGSTEAFF. The CDR3 DNA reads as TGCAGCGTTCGTGGGAGTACTGAAGCTTTCTTT.

This clone was recorded only once. The chain joins TRBV30 to TRBJ1-5; TRBD1 agrees at 7 bases. Germline CDR1 and CDR2: GTSNPN and SVGIG (reference sequence). This CDR3 contains 15 residues. J was trimmed by 2 bases and V by 5 bases; bases with no gene match: 9. The CDR3 DNA sequence: TGTGCCTGGGGTAAAACAGGGGTAGGCAATCAGCCCCAGCATTTT. This codes for CAWGKTGVGNQPQHF.

The sample holds one count of this clone. The chain recombines TRBV10-3 with TRBJ2-5; 12 nucleotides line up with TRBD1. The ends lost 5 bases at V and 5 bases at J; junction bases unmatched: 6. The germline CDR1 and CDR2 sequences are ENHRY and SYGVKD. The CDR3 is 15 amino acids. DNA for the CDR3: TGTGCCATCAGTCCCGGGACAGGGGGCGCGGAGACCCAGTACTTC. It yields the protein CAISPGTGGAETQYF.

The rearrangement links TRBV18 to TRBJ2-7; TRBD1 is a possible D gene (6 bases). The CDR3 spans 16 residues. V gave up 3 bases and J gave up 5 bases, with 20 bases separating them. Germline V gene lookup returns CDR1 KGHSH and CDR2 LQKENI. The CDR3 loop is CASSPFDPGDSHEQYF. In nucleotides, the CDR3 is TGTGCCAGCTCACCCTTCGATCCAGGGGATAGCCACGAGCAGTACTTC.

The chain couples TRBV14 to TRBJ2-2; 10 bases agree with TRBD2. The CDR3 totals 17 residues. V lost 4 bases to trimming and J lost 5 bases; unmatched junction nucleotides: 10. Per germline, CDR1 SGHDN and CDR2 FVKESK. The CDR3 protein is CASSLRVAGGLTGELFF. The CDR3 DNA follows: TGTGCCAGCAGCCTCCGGGTAGCGGGAGGATTAACCGGGGAGCTGTTTTTT.

V is TRBV18 and J is TRBJ2-7, with TRBD2 matching over 10 bases. V lost 3 bases to trimming and J lost 0 bases; unmatched junction nucleotides: 5. This CDR3 spans 16 amino acids. Germline assignment: CDR1 KGHSH and CDR2 LQKENI. The CDR3 bases are TGTGCCAGCTCACCTCCTAGCGGGAGCATCTCCTACGAGCAGTACTTC. This translates into CASSPPSGSISYEQYF.

The chain links TRBV5-4 to TRBJ2-1, with 8 positions matching TRBD2. Germline V gene data show CDR1 as SGHNT and CDR2 as YYREEE (reference sequence). There are 12 residues in the CDR3. The J segment lost 8 bases and the V segment lost 10 bases, leaving 8 bases of the junction unmatched. In nucleotides, the CDR3 is TGTGCCTGGGCGGCGGGAGGTTATGAGCAGTTCTTC. Its protein product is CAWAAGGYEQFF.

This chain links TRBV18 with TRBJ2-1; D is possibly TRBD1 (6 bases). Germline loops: CDR1 KGHSH, CDR2 LQKENI. Trimming left V 3 bases short and J 3 bases short, with 15 bases between. CDR3 length: 16 amino acids. The CDR3 here is CASSPVETGNYNEQFF. CDR3 DNA sequence: TGTGCCAGCTCACCGGTGGAAACAGGGAACTACAATGAGCAGTTCTTC.

The chain combines TRBV27 with TRBJ2-1; 7 bases match TRBD1. Germline CDR1 MNHEY, CDR2 SMNVEV (reference sequence). There are 16 residues in the CDR3. V lost 2 bases, J lost 0 bases, and 4 bases stayed unmatched. The CDR3 bases are TGTGCCAGCAGTTTAGTACGGGACAGCTCCTACAATGAGCAGTTCTTC. Protein product: CASSLVRDSSYNEQFF.

This chain connects TRBV14 to TRBJ2-1; 9 bases align to TRBD2. Germline trimming cut 4 bases from V and 0 bases from J; bases unmatched to any gene: 10. Germline values: CDR1 SGHDN, CDR2 FVKESK. This CDR3 has 18 residues. This CDR3 is CASSPGLAGPISYNEQFF. CDR3 coding DNA: TGTGCCAGCAGCCCGGGACTAGCAGGGCCCATCTCCTACAATGAGCAGTTCTTC.

The chain uses TRBV19 and TRBJ2-3, with 9 bases aligning to TRBD2. This CDR3 has 14 amino acids. V dropped 4 bases and J dropped 2; count of bases not matched to a gene: 1. CDR1 and CDR2 (germline): LNHDA, SQIVND (reference sequence). The CDR3 protein is CASSSGRDTDTQYF. The CDR3, as DNA: TGTGCCAGTAGTAGCGGGAGGGACACAGATACGCAGTATTTT. The full variable domain, with the rest looked up from reference TRBV19 and TRBJ2-3, is DGGITQSPKYLFRKEGQNVTLSCEQNLNHDAMYWYRQDPGQGLRLIYYSQIVNDFQKGDIAEGYSVSREKKESFPLTVTSAQKNPTAFYLCASSSGRDTDTQYFGPGTRLTVL.

The chain has TRBV27 and TRBJ2-7; TRBD1 matches at 8 bases. The CDR3 contains 16 residues. CDR1 and CDR2 (germline): MNHEY, SMNVEV (reference sequence). Trimming removed 2 bases from V and 0 bases from J; junction bases left unmatched: 6. The CDR3 bases are TGTGCCAGCAGTTTAACGGGACAGGCGTCCTCCTACGAGCAGTACTTC. It translates to CASSLTGQASSYEQYF.

The chain carries TRBV18 and TRBJ2-7; possible D gene TRBD1, 6 bases. Germline assignment: CDR1 KGHSH and CDR2 LQKENI. The V gene lost 5 bases and the J gene lost 3 bases, with 11 bases spanning the gap. The CDR3 has 13 amino acids. CDR3 bases: TGTGCCAGCTCAAGAGACAGGAGCTACGAGCAGTACTTC. Protein: CASSRDRSYEQYF.

The V and J genes are TRBV30 and TRBJ1-5; 7 bases are shared with TRBD1. The CDR3 covers 13 residues. CDR1 GTSNPN and CDR2 SVGIG come from the germline V gene (reference sequence). V shed 1 base and J 13 bases; nucleotides not matched to a gene: 10. The CDR3 DNA sequence: TGTGCCTGGAGTGGTTCGATGGGACAGCAACAGCATTTT. Translating it yields CAWSGSMGQQQHF.